This T cell receptor beta chain is from a study of T cells in Graves' hyperthyroidism and ophthalmopathy. There were TCR beta CDR3 regions amplified from RNA transcripts. The study used the HTBI primer set for a first-round RT-PCR of the TCR CDR3. TCRdb redid the calling of the multiplex PCR reads with MiXCR, one entry per CDR3 protein. The table includes 300,000 to 450,000 distinct CDR3 sequences, approximately 13% detected once. Trimming removed 3 bases from V and 8 bases from J; junction bases left unmatched: 8. This CDR3 has 14 residues. The germline V gene has CDR1 LGHDT and CDR2 YNNKEL (reference sequence). This clonotype was counted ten times or more.

This TCR was sampled from a young man with Graves' hyperthyroidism that later progressed to Graves' ophthalmopathy. The J gene is TRBJ1-2, the V gene TRBV3-1; TRBD1 matches at 8 bases. Sequencing was performed on blood. The CDR3 DNA is TGTGCCAGCAGCCAGCTGACAGGGGCAGAAGGCTACACCTTC. This sequence encodes CASSQLTGAEGYTF.